This note documents a single T cell receptor beta chain sequence. The data belong to a study of OX40 agonist ivuxolimab in advanced cancers. Overall study context: Ivuxolimab was administered intravenously to patients at 0.01 to 10 mg/kg every 2 weeks. Mean age roughly 65 years, range about 23 to 80; about 85% male.

The protocol was immunoSEQ multiplex PCR, while the TCRdb copy is restricted to in-frame clones and leaves out a portion. The table has roughly 80,000 clones, more than 70% seen once; the top ten hold approximately 0.8%. This CDR3 is built from 15 residues. CDR1 and CDR2 (germline): SEHNR, FQNEAQ (reference sequence). V shed 6 bases, J shed 5 bases, and the junction held 7 bases outside the gene matches. The sequenced sample was CD4+ or CD8+ T cells sorted from blood, obtained in a trial of the OX40 agonist ivuxolimab. V and J are TRBV7-9 and TRBJ2-2, with 9 bases aligning to TRBD1. This clonotype was sampled from an adult with an advanced solid tumor such as melanoma, head and neck, liver or kidney cancer. Here the CDR3 DNA reads TGTGCCAGCAGACCGGGACAGGGCGGTACCGGGGAGCTGTTTTTT. This codes for CASRPGQGGTGELFF.